This TCR beta chain derives from a study of shared clonotypes between healthy human individuals (dated by TCRdb to between 2020 and 2021). Looking at the study overall: The cohort included a few men and a couple of women between 18 and 49 years of age. Per donor, leukapheresis produced somewhere between about 0.9 and 9.5 billion PBMCs. To estimate repertoire size and how much clonotypes are shared between individuals, the study performed deep sequencing of blood TCR repertoires from a handful of healthy adults. For each donor, CD4 naive and CD4 memory were each run on three plates, CD8 naive on two plates, and CD8 memory on one plate. To increase sequencing depth and limit assay-specific biases, different laboratories used diverse techniques to prepare libraries and sequence TCR repertoires. What the work shows at the level of the full study, not this receptor alone: The small number of donors limited the genetic and exposure-history diversity represented. Sampling was restricted to blood, and TCR repertoires in tissues likely differ from the TCR repertoires found in blood. Pairwise subsampling led to the expectation that sequencing depth would affect the degree of clonotype sharing among donors. When a few donors were compared, the shared fraction of clonotypes was 5% to 6.5% for naive CD4, about 4% for naive CD8, roughly 2.5% for memory CD4, and 0.35% to 0.4% for memory CD8. Naive subsets generally had larger estimated clonotype richness than memory subsets. Compared with non-shared clonotypes, the clonotypes found in all four sorted-subset donors had higher generation probabilities. Rarefaction of sorted-subset datasets indicated incomplete sequencing despite the large sequencing depth.

Worth noting for this clone: This clone's antigen is unknown. Per-base qualities were not stored, and no clone one base away is much larger.

CDR1 and CDR2 are drawn from the germline V gene (reference sequence): SGHKS, YYEKEE. A distance of 14 bases separates the germline ends of V and J, which lose 2 bases and 3 bases respectively. From the cysteine through the phenylalanine, the CDR3 covers 16 amino acids. Left in the record is the CDR3 DNA by itself, 48 bases read in frame from the first base. Using the deep immunoSEQ assay, multiplex PCR amplified TCR CDR3 regions from genomic DNA. Extracted genomic DNA from each cell subset was spread evenly across all wells of several immunoSEQ 96-well plates, with each plate serving as a replicate. For sorted subsets, each replicate PCR was loaded with 200 ng genomic DNA, equivalent to 30,000 or so T cell genomes. Purified libraries were quantified with a Qubit 3.0 fluorometer, sized on a Bioanalyzer 2100, and re-quantified with the KAPA Library Quantification kit. Each immunoSEQ 96-well plate was sequenced on its own single-read 150-cycle Illumina NextSeq 550 flow cell. The paper's processing steps were these. The immunoSEQ output contained only junctional sequences without quality scores, so filtering could not match that applied to full-length reads. To assign V/J genes and CDR3, sequences were annotated against IMGT germline references using PyIR, a Python wrapper for IgBLAST v1.9. Reads were filtered out if the reads had weak V/J assignments (E-value above 1e-6), no CDR3, stop codons, out-of-frame junctions, or ambiguous translated residues. A V3J clonotype was defined by an identical inferred V gene, J gene, and CDR3 amino acid sequence. The percentage overlap between two repertoires was calculated by dividing the number of shared unique clonotypes by the size of the smaller repertoire. RTK rarefaction, the Chao1 estimator, and Recon v2.1 estimates of unobserved clonotypes were used to assess repertoire richness. For all TCRbeta clonotypes obtained by the gDNA method from a handful of donors, generation probabilities were computed with OLGA. The table comes from immuneACCESS by way of TCRdb, which keeps in-frame sequences with V and J called. Part of the clones is missing from these tables; in studies checked, under half for an unresolved V gene and the rest for unknown reasons. That table furnishes V, J and clone size, whereas the DNA furnished D and trimming. Across this sample there are over 2,000,000 clones, with just over 90% seen only once. Clones ranked in the top ten supply around 1.8% of the sample.

CD8 naive samples consisted of CD45RO-negative cells that were positively selected for CCR7, yielding a CD45RA+CCR7+ population without TemRA cells. Donors were healthy HIV-negative adults with no recently reported acute infections or vaccinations. Only Caucasian adults living in Nashville, Tennessee, USA were represented among the donors. After blood collection by leukapheresis, PBMCs were isolated using Ficoll-Histopaque density gradient centrifugation and then cryopreserved in the vapor phase of liquid nitrogen. Purity and quantity of every magnetically sorted T cell population were checked by analytical flow cytometry. From each sorted fraction, genomic DNA was isolated and quantified by UV absorbance on a Nanodrop 2000c.

The material sequenced was naive CD8+ T cells from PBMCs. The cell subset or site label, as the study defines it: CD45RA+CCR7+. Recombination connected TRBV5-5 to TRBJ1-4; no confident D gene assignment can be made. The receptor was derived from a man aged 18 to 29 in good health. Some clones in this sample may be carry-over from other donors' samples. CDR3 protein: CASSFGERTANEKLFF. The DNA sequence reads TGTGCCAGCAGCTTCGGAGAAAGGACGGCTAATGAAAAACTGTTTTTT.